This T cell receptor beta chain was found in a study of identifying expanded T cells in peripheral blood. Findings and limits, study-wide: Across healthy donors, higher total template counts meant significantly greater approximately two-week count variance. About 1.2 clones differed between technical replicates, versus about 17 and 20 over time.

Healthy donors had no documented immune events, such as infections, while sampled. This clone showed up just a few times. Its cognate antigen is unknown. Libraries were prepared by immunoSEQ multiplex PCR; TCRdb keeps only in-frame clonotypes and omits some of them. The table records approximately 79,000 clones, almost 90% of them present only once. Germline assignment: CDR1 LNHDA and CDR2 SQIVND (reference sequence). CDR3 length: 15 residues. V shed 4 bases and J 5 bases; nucleotides not matched to a gene: 8. The sequence was obtained from a person aged 18-70 years in good health. The chain is built from TRBV19 and TRBJ1-5; 7 bases are shared with TRBD1. The sample taken for sequencing was blood. This CDR3 reads CASSSDGTAYQPQHF. The CDR3 DNA follows: TGTGCCAGTAGTAGCGACGGGACAGCATATCAGCCCCAGCATTTT.